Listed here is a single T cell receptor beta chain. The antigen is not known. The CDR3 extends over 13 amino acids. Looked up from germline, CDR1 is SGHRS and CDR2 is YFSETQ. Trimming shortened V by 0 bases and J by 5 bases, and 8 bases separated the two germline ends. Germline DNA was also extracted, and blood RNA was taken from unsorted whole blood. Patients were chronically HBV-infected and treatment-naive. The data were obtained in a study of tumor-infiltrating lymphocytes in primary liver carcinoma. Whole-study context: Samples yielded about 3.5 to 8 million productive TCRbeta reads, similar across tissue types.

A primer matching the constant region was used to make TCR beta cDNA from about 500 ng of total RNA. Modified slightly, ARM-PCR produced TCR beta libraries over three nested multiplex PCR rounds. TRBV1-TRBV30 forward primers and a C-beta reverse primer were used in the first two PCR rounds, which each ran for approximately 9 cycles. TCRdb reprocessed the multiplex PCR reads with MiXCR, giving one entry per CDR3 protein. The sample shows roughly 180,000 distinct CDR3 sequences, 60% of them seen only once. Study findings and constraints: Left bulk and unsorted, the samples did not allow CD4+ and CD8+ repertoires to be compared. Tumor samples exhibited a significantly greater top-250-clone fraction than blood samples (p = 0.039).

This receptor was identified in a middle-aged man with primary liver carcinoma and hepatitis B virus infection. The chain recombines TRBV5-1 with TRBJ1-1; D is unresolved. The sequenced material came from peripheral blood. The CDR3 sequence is CASSLGQRTEAFF. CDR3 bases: TGCGCCAGCAGCTTGGGGCAGCGGACTGAAGCTTTCTTT.